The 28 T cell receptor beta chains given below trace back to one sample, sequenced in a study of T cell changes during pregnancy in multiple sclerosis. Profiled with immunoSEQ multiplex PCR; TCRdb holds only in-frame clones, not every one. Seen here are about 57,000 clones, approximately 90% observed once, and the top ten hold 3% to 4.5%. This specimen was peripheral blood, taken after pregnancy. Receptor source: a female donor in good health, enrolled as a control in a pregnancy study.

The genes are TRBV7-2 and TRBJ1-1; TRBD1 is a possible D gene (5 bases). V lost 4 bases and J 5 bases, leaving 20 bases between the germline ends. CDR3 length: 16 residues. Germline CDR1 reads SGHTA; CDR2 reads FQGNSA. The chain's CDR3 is CASSSHRSGTGTEAFF. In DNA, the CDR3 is TGTGCCAGCAGCTCGCACAGGAGCGGGACGGGGACTGAAGCTTTCTTT.

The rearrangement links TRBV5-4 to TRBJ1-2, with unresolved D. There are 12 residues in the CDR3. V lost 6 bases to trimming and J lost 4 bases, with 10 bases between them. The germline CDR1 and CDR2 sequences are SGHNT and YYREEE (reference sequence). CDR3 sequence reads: CASTSEGYGYTF. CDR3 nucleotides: TGTGCCAGCACCTCCGAGGGCTATGGCTACACCTTC.

CDR3 sequence: CASSQTLVGNEQFF. The CDR3 DNA sequence: TGTGCCAGCAGCCAAACTCTAGTCGGGAATGAGCAGTTCTTC. J is TRBJ2-1 and V is TRBV7-2; D gene ambiguous. The CDR3 totals 14 residues. Germline CDR1 is SGHTA and CDR2 is FQGNSA. Trimming left V 5 bases short and J 7 bases short, with 15 bases between.

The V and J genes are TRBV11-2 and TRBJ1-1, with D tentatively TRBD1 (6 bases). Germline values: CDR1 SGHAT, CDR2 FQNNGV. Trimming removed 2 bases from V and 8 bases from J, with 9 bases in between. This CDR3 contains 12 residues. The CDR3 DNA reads TGTGCCAGCAGCTTAACCGGACAGGAAGCTTTCTTT. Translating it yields CASSLTGQEAFF.

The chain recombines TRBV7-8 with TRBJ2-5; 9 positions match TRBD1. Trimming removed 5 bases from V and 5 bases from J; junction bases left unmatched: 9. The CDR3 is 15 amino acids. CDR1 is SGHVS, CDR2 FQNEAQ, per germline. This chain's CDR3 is CASSLGTGNPETQYF. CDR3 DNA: TGTGCCAGCAGCCTAGGGACAGGGAATCCGGAGACCCAGTACTTC.

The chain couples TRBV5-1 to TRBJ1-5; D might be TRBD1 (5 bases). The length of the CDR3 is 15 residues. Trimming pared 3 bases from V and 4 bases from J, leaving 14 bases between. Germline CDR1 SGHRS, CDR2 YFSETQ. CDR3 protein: CASSSQGGVNQPQHF. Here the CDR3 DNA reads TGCGCCAGCAGCTCCCAGGGAGGTGTTAATCAGCCCCAGCATTTT.

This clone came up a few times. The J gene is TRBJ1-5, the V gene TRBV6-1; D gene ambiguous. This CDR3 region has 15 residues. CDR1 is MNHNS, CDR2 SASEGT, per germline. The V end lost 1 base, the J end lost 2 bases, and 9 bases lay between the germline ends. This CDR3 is CASSEGYGGNQPQHF. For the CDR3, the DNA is TGTGCCAGCAGTGAAGGGTACGGAGGCAATCAGCCCCAGCATTTT.

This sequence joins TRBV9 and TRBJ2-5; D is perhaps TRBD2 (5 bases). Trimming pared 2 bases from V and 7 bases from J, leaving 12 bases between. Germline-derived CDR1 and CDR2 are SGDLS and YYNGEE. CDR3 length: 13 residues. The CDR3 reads CASSVGILGTQYF. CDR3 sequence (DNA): TGTGCCAGCAGCGTCGGGATCTTGGGGACCCAGTACTTC.

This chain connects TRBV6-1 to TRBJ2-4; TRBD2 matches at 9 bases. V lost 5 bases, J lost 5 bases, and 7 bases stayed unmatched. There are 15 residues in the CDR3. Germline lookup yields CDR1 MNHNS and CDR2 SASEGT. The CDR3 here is CASSLIAGVQNIQYF. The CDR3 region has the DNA TGTGCCAGCAGTCTGATAGCGGGAGTACAAAACATTCAGTACTTC.

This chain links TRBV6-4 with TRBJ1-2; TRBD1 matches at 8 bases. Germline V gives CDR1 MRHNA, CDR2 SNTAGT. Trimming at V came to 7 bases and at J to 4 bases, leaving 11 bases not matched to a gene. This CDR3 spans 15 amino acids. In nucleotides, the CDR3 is TGTGCCAGCAAGGGTGCGGACAGGGAGGGCTATGGCTACACCTTC. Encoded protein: CASKGADREGYGYTF.

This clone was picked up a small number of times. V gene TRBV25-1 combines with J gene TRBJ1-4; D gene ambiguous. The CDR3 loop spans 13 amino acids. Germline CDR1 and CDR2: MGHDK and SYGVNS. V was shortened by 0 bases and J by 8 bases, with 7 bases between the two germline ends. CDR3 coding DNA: TGTGCCAGCAGTGAATATAGGAGGGAAAAACTGTTTTTT. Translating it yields CASSEYRREKLFF. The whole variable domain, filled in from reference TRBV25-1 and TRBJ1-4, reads EADIYQTPRYLVIGTGKKITLECSQTMGHDKMYWYQQDPGMELHLIHYSYGVNSTEKGDLSSESTVSRIRTEHFPLTLESARPSHTSQYLCASSEYRREKLFFGSGTQLSVL.

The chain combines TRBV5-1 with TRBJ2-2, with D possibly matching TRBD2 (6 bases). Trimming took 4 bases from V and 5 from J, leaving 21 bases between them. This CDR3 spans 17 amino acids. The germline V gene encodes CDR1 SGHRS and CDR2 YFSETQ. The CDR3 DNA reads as TGCGCCAGCAGCCCAAGGGTCGGGACTTCTCAAACCGGGGAGCTGTTTTTT. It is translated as CASSPRVGTSQTGELFF.

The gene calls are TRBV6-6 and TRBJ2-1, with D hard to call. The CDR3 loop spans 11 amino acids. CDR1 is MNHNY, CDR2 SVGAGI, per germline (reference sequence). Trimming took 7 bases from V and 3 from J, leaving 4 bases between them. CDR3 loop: CASTNYNEQFF. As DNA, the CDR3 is TGTGCCAGCACTAACTACAATGAGCAGTTCTTC.

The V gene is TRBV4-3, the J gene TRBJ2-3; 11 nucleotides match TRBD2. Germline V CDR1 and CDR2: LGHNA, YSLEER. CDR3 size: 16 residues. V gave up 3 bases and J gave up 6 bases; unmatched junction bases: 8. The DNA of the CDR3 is TGCGCCAGCAGCCAGGTTACTAGCGGGAGTTCGGATACGCAGTATTTT. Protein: CASSQVTSGSSDTQYF.

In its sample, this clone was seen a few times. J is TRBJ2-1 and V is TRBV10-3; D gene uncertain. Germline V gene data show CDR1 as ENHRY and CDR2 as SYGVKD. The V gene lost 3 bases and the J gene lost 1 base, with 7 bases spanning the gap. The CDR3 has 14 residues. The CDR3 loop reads CAISDVDSYNEQFF. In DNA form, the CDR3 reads TGTGCCATCAGTGATGTAGATTCCTACAATGAGCAGTTCTTC.

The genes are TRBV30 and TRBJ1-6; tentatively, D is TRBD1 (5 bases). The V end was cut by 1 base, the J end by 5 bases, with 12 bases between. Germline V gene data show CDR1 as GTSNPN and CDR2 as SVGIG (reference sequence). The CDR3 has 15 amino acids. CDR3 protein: CAWSARGTDNSPLHF. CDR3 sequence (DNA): TGTGCCTGGAGTGCCCGGGGGACGGATAATTCACCCCTCCACTTT.

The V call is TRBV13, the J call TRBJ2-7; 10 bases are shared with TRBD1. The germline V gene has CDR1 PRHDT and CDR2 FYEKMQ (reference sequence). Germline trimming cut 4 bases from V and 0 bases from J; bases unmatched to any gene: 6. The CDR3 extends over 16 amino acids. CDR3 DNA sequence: TGTGCCAGCAGCTCAACCGGGACAGGGGCCTCCTACGAGCAGTACTTC. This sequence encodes CASSSTGTGASYEQYF.

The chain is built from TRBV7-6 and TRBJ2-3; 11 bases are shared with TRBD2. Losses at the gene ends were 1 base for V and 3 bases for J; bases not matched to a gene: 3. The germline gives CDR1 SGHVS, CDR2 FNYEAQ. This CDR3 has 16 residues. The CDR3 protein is CASSLGTSGRTDTQYF. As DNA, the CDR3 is TGTGCCAGCAGCTTAGGTACTAGCGGGAGAACAGATACGCAGTATTTT.

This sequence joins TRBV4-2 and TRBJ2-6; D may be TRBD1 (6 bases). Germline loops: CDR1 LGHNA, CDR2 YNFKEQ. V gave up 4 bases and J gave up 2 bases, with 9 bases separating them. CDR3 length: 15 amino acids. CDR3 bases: TGTGCCAGCAGCCGTAGGGGGACTGGGGCCAACGTCCTGACTTTC. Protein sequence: CASSRRGTGANVLTF.

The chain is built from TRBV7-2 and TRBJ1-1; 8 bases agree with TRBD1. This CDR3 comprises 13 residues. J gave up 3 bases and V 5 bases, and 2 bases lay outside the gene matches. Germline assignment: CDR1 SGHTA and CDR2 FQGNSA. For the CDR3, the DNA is TGTGCCAGCAGCAGGACAGGGTACACTGAAGCTTTCTTT. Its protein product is CASSRTGYTEAFF.

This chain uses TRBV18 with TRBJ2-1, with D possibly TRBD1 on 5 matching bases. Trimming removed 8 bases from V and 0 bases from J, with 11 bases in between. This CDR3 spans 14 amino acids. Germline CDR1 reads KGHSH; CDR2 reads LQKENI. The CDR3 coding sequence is TGTGCCAGCACGGACACGAGCTCCTACAATGAGCAGTTCTTC. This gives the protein CASTDTSSYNEQFF. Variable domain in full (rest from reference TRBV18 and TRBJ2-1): NAGVMQNPRHLVRRRGQEARLRCSPMKGHSHVYWYRQLPEEGLKFMVYLQKENIIDESGMPKERFSAEFPKEGPSILRIQQVVRGDSAAYFCASTDTSSYNEQFFGPGTRLTVL.

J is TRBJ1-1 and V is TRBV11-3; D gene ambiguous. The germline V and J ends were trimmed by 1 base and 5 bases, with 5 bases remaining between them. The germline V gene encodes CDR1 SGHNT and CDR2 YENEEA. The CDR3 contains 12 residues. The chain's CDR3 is CASSLGRTEAFF. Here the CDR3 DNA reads TGTGCCAGCAGCTTAGGGCGGACTGAAGCTTTCTTT.

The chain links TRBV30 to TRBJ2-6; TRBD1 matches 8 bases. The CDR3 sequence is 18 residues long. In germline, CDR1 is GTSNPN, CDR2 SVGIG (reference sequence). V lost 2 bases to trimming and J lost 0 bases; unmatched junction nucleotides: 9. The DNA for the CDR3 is TGTGCCTGGAGTAGATCCGGGACAGGTTTCTCTGGGGCCAACGTCCTGACTTTC. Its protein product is CAWSRSGTGFSGANVLTF.

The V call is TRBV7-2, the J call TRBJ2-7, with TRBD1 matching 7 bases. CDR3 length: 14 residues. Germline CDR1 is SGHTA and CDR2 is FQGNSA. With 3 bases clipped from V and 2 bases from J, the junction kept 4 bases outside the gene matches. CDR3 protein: CASSFGTVPYEQYF. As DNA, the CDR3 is TGTGCCAGCAGCTTCGGGACAGTACCCTACGAGCAGTACTTC.

CDR3 protein: CASSGRDRGLPETQYF. The DNA of the CDR3 is TGCGCCAGCAGCGGCCGGGACAGGGGTCTGCCCGAGACCCAGTACTTC. The chain employs TRBV5-1 and TRBJ2-5, with 10 nucleotides matching TRBD1. CDR1 and CDR2 (germline): SGHRS, YFSETQ. With 4 bases clipped from V and 5 bases from J, the junction kept 11 bases outside the gene matches. This CDR3 spans 16 amino acids. The complete variable domain, with remaining parts taken from reference TRBV5-1 and TRBJ2-5, reads KAGVTQTPRYLIKTRGQQVTLSCSPISGHRSVSWYQQTPGQGLQFLFEYFSETQRNKGNFPGRFSGRQFSNSRSEMNVSTLELGDSALYLCASSGRDRGLPETQYFGPGTRLLVL.

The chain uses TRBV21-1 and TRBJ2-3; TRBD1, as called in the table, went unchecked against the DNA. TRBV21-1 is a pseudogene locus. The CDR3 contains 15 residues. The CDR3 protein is CASSGRDIRTDTQYF. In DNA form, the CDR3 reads TGTGCCAGCAGCGGCCGGGACATCCGCACAGATACGCAGTATTTT.

The DNA for the CDR3 is TGTGCCAGCAGCCTATTGGGACAGGGGACGGGCGAGCAGTACTTC. Protein product: CASSLLGQGTGEQYF. This chain connects TRBV7-3 to TRBJ2-7; 10 bases align to TRBD1. Losses at the gene ends were 5 bases for V and 6 bases for J; bases not matched to a gene: 10. The CDR3 is 15 residues long. The germline gives CDR1 SGHTA, CDR2 FQGTGA.

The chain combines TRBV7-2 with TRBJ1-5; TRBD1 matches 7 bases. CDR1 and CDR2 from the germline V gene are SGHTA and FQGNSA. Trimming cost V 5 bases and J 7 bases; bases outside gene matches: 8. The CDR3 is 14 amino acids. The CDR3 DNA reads TGTGCCAGCAGCGCGTTCACAGGGGAACAGCCCCAGCATTTT. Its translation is CASSAFTGEQPQHF.